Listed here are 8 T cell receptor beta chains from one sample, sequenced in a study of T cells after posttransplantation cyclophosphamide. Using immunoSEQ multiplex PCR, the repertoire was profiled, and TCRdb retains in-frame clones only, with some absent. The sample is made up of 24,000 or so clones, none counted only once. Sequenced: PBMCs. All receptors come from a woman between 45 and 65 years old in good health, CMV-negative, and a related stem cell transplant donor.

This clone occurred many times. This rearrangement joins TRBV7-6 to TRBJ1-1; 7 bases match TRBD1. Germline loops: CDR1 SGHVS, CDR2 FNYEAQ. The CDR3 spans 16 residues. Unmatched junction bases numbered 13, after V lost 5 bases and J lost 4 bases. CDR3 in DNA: TGTGCCAGCAGCCCACGACAGGGAACGGCGAGCACTGAAGCTTTCTTT. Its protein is CASSPRQGTASTEAFF.

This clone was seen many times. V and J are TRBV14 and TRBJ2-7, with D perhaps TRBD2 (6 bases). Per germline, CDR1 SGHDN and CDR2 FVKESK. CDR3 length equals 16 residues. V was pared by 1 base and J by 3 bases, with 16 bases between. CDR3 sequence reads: CASSQAGDGSIYEQYF. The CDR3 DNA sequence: TGTGCCAGCAGCCAAGCGGGGGACGGGAGTATCTACGAGCAGTACTTC.

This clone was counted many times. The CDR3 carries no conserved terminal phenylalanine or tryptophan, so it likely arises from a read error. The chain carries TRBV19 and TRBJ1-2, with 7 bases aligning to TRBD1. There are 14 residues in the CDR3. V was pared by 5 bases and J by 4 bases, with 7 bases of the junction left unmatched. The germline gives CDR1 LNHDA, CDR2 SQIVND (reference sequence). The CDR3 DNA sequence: TGTGCCAGTAGTCAGAGGGGGCGCGGCTATGGCTACACCCTC. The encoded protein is CASSQRGRGYGYTL.

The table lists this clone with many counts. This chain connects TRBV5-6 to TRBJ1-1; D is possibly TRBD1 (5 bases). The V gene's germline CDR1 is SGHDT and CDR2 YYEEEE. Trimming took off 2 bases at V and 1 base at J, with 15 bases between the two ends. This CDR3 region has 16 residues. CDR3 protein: CASSFWAGLRNTEAFF. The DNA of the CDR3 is TGTGCCAGCAGCTTTTGGGCGGGGCTAAGGAACACTGAAGCTTTCTTT.

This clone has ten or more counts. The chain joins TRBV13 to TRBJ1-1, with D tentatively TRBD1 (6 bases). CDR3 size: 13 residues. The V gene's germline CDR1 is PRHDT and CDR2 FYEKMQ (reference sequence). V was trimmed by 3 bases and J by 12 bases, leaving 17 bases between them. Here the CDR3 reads CASSFYRDSPPFF. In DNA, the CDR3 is TGTGCCAGCAGCTTCTACAGGGATTCCCCCCCTTTCTTT.

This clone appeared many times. This CDR3 is CASSQVLGHATNYGYTF. Here the CDR3 DNA reads TGCGCCAGCAGCCAGGTTTTGGGGCATGCAACTAACTATGGCTACACCTTC. This chain uses TRBV4-1 with TRBJ1-2, with D maybe TRBD1 (5 bases). Trimming took off 3 bases at V and 0 bases at J, with 17 bases between the two ends. The CDR3 spans 17 residues. From germline, CDR1 is MGHRA and CDR2 YSYEKL.

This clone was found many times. DNA of the CDR3: TGTGCCAGCAGCTTCAGGGGGAAGGATTCACCCCTCCACTTT. Translating gives CASSFRGKDSPLHF. V is TRBV11-3 and J is TRBJ1-6; 7 bases fit TRBD1. V was pared by 3 bases and J by 8 bases, with 4 bases of the junction left unmatched. The CDR3 is made up of 14 amino acids. Per the germline V gene, CDR1 is SGHNT and CDR2 is YENEEA. The full variable domain, in which reference TRBV11-3 and TRBJ1-6 provide the parts outside the CDR3, is EAGVVQSPRYKIIEKKQPVAFWCNPISGHNTLYWYLQNLGQGPELLIRYENEEAVDDSQLPKDRFSAERLKGVDSTLKIQPAELGDSAVYLCASSFRGKDSPLHFGNGTRLTVT.

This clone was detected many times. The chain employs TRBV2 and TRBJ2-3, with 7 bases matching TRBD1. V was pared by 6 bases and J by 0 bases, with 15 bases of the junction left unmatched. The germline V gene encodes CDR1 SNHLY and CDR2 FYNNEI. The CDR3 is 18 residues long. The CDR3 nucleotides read TGTGCCAGCAGAGATATAATAAAGGGACAGATTAGCACAGATACGCAGTATTTT. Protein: CASRDIIKGQISTDTQYF.